A single T cell receptor beta chain is shown here with its context. The antigen remains unidentified. This specimen belongs to a study of Ad26.COV2.S vaccination and SARS-CoV-2 variants. Whole-study context: Within the COV1001 Ad26.COV2.S trial arm, the donor was enrolled. By the intramuscular route, Ad26.COV2.S was given once, or twice 56 days apart. Study-level findings and limits: Participants given vaccine showed non-spike TCR breadth similar to that of placebo recipients. The study found higher spike-specific TCR breadth in vaccine than placebo recipients.

The CDR3 runs to 13 residues. V lost 5 bases and J 5 bases, leaving 13 bases between the germline ends. Germline V gene lookup returns CDR1 MDHEN and CDR2 SYDVKM. Treatment described: around 19 received Ad26.COV2.S at low or high dose, single or two shots; 5 received placebo; per-sample allocation not given. Sample collection was performed on day 63 after the first vaccine or placebo injection. Some clones are missing from TCRdb's copy, which holds only in-frame ones; the method was immunoSEQ multiplex PCR. The table has some 300,000 clones, around four fifths seen once. This chain links TRBV28 with TRBJ2-7; D is unresolved. Specimen: peripheral blood, collected in a trial of Ad26.COV2.S vaccine versus placebo. This receptor was identified in a person aged 18-60 years who received the Ad26.COV2.S COVID-19 vaccine or a placebo. The CDR3 DNA follows: TGTGCCAGCAGTCCAGCAGTAAACCACGAGCAGTACTTC. Translation gives CASSPAVNHEQYF.